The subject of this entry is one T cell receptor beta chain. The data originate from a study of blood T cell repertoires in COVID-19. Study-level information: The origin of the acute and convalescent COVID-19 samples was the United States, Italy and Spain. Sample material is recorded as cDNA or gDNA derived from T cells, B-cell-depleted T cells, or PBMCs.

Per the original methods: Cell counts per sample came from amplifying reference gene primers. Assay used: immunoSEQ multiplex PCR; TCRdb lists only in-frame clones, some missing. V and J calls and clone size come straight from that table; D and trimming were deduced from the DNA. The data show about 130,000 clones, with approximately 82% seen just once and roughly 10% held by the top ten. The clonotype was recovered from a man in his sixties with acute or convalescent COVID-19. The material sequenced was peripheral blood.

The CDR3 DNA is TGCGCCAGCAGTGACGGGAGGTTGGGTTACACTGAAGCTTTCTTT. Protein sequence: CASSDGRLGYTEAFF. The chain uses TRBV10-2 and TRBJ1-1, with D unclear. CDR1 WSHSY and CDR2 SAAADI come from the germline V gene. There are 15 residues in the CDR3. The V end was cut by 3 bases, the J end by 3 bases, with 14 bases between.